A single T cell receptor (beta chain) is shown here with its context. The sample belongs to a study of blood T cell repertoires in COVID-19. Study summary: Researchers got acute and convalescent COVID-19 samples from the United States, Italy and Spain. Nucleic acid was either cDNA or gDNA, and it came from T cells, B-cell-depleted T cells, or PBMCs.

This CDR3 is built from 13 residues. Germline CDR1 reads SGHRS; CDR2 reads YFSETQ. Trimming removed 4 bases from V and 8 bases from J; junction bases left unmatched: 8. Sequenced by immunoSEQ multiplex PCR; TCRdb stores in-frame clones only, minus some. The table records about 130,000 clones, about four fifths of them present only once. Material: peripheral blood. The chain recombines TRBV5-1 with TRBJ1-2; TRBD1 aligns across 7 bases. This clonotype was obtained from a human donor in a cohort sampled during active COVID-19. In nucleotides, the CDR3 is TGCGCCAGCAGCATAGGGGGCGATGAGGGCTACACCTTC. Translated, it gives CASSIGGDEGYTF.